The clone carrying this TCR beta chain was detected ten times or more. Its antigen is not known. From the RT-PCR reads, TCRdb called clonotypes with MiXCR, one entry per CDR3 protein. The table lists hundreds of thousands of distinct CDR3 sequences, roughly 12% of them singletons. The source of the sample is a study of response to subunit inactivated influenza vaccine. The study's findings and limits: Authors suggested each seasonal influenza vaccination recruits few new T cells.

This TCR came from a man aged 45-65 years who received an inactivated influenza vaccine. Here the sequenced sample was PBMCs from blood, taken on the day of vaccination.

In DNA form, the CDR3 reads TGTGCCAGCAGCTTTGTTCAGTCTAATGAAAAACTGTTTTTT. Its translation: CASSFVQSNEKLFF. The chain joins TRBV11-2 to TRBJ1-4, with D hard to call. CDR1 SGHAT and CDR2 FQNNGV come from the germline V gene. CDR3 length equals 14 residues. V was pared by 3 bases and J by 3 bases, with 8 bases between.